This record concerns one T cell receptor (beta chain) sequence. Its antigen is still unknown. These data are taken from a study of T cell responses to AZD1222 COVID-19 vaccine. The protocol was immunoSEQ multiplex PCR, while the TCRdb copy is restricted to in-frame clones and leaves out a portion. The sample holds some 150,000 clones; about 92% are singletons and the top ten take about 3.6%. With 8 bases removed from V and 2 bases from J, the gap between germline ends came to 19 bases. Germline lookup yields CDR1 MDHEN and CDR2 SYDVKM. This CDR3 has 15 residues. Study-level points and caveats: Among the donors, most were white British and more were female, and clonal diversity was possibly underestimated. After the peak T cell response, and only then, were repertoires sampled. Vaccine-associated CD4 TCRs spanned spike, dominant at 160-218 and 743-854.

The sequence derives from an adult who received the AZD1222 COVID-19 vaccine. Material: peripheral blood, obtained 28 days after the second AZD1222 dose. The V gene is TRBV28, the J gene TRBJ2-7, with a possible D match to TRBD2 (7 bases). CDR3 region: CASGAGGGSTYEQYF. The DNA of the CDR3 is TGTGCCAGCGGCGCAGGCGGGGGCAGTACCTACGAGCAGTACTTC.